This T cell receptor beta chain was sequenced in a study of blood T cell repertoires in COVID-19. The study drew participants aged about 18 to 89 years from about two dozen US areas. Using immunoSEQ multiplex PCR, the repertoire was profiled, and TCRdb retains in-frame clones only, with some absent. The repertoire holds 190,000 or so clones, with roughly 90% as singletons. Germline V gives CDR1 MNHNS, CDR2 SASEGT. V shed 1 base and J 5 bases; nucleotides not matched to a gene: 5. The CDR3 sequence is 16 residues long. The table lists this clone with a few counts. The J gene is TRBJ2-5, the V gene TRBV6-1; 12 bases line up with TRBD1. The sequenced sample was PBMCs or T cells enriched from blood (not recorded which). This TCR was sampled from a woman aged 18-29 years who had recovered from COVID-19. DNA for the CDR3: TGTGCCAGCAGTGAAGGGGACAGGGGGCTGGTGGAGACCCAGTACTTC. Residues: CASSEGDRGLVETQYF.